The clone carrying this T cell receptor beta chain has a handful of counts. Its specificity is unknown. V lost 3 bases and J 2 bases, leaving 9 bases between the germline ends. Germline V gives CDR1 SGHKS, CDR2 YYEKEE (reference sequence). CDR3 length: 13 amino acids. The sample comes from a study of post-analysis software for immune sequencing data. Study context: Relapsing-remitting, secondary progressive and progressive-relapsing forms made up the multiple sclerosis disease courses. Study findings and constraints: With TRBV5-6, TRBV5-1 and TRBV20-1 included, 4 to 6 TRBV segments were more frequent in patients than in controls. Clustering by F measure revealed strong co-clustering among samples prepared together in one batch. Normalized Chao1 diversity was significantly reduced in patients versus controls.

Unique molecular identifiers were present in the TCR beta cDNA libraries. TCRdb redid the calling of the PCR reads with MiXCR, one entry per CDR3 protein. The repertoire holds approximately 570,000 distinct CDR3 sequences, with about 40% as singletons. The sequenced sample was blood. The TCR was taken from a girl between 10 and 17 years old with multiple sclerosis. The chain couples TRBV5-5 to TRBJ2-7; D unresolved. CDR3 in DNA: TGTGCCAGCAGCTCAGGACGGACCTACGAGCAGTACTTC. This codes for CASSSGRTYEQYF.